This section outlines one TCR beta chain sequence together with its context. Some clones are missing from TCRdb's copy, which holds only in-frame ones; the method was immunoSEQ multiplex PCR. The data contain around 51,000 clones, around 85% of them seen just once; the ten biggest clones take up over 7.5%. V was clipped by 3 bases and J by 3 bases, with 10 bases between them. CDR1 and CDR2 from the germline V gene are SGDLS and YYNGEE. The CDR3 is 13 residues long. This sample stems from a study of PD-1 blockade in mismatch repair-deficient tumors. The material was peripheral blood, obtained 20 weeks after starting pembrolizumab. The clonotype originates from an adult with mismatch repair-deficient cancer. The gene calls are TRBV9 and TRBJ2-7; perhaps TRBD2 as D (5 bases). The CDR3 DNA reads as TGTGCCAGCAGCGCCGAGGGCCACTACGAGCAGTACTTC. This codes for CASSAEGHYEQYF.